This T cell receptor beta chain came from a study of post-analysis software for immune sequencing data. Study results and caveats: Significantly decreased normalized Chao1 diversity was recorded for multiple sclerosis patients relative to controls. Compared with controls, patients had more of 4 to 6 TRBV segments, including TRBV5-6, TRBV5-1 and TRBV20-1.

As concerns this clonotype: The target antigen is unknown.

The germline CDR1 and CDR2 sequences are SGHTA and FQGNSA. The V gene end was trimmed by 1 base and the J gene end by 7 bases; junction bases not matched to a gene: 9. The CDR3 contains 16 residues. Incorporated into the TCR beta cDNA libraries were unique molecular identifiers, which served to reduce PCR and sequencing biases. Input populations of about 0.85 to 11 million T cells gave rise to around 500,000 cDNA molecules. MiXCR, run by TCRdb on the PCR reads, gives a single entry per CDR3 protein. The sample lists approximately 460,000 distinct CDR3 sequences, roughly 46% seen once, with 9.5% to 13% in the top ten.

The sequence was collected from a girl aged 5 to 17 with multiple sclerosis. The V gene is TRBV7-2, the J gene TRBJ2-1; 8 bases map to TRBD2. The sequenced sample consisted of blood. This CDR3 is CASSLVSGLAKNEQFF. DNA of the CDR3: TGTGCCAGCAGCTTAGTAAGCGGACTAGCAAAGAATGAGCAGTTCTTC.